This entry describes one T cell receptor (beta chain). Its antigen is not identified. The sample comes from a study of shared clonotypes between healthy human individuals. In replicate PCRs of sorted subsets, roughly 200 ng DNA, approximately 32,000 T cell genomes, was used. TCRdb's copy holds only in-frame clones and misses some; the assay was immunoSEQ multiplex PCR. Of over 1.5 million clones listed, roughly 98% are singletons. Study outcomes and limitations: Even with large depth, rarefaction showed that sorted-subset sequencing was incomplete. The sharing of about 5% of naive CD4 clonotypes was seen across a few donors. Naive subsets usually exceeded memory subsets in estimated richness.

This CDR3 is 14 amino acids long. CDR1 is MDHEN and CDR2 is SYDVKM in the germline V gene. V shed 5 bases, J shed 3 bases, and the junction held 5 bases outside the gene matches. The chain links TRBV28 to TRBJ2-3; 7 bases line up with TRBD2. The receptor was derived from a young man in good health. Specimen: naive CD4+ T cells sorted from blood. Documented subset: CD45RA+ positively selected. The CDR3: CASSGGSGTDTQYF. The DNA for the CDR3 is TGTGCCAGCAGTGGCGGGAGTGGGACAGATACGCAGTATTTT.